The following is a T cell receptor (beta chain) sequence with its context. The data were taken from a study of blood T cell repertoires in COVID-19. Study-wide background: Acute-phase and convalescent COVID-19 samples originated in the United States, Italy and Spain. From T cells, B-cell-depleted T cells, or PBMCs came the material, which was cDNA or gDNA.

Germline assignment: CDR1 SGHAT and CDR2 FQNNGV. V shed 3 bases and J 1 base; nucleotides not matched to a gene: 10. There are 19 residues in the CDR3. Methods used by the authors: Estimates of nucleated cell counts were drawn from the amplification of reference gene primers. Clones were sequenced by immunoSEQ multiplex PCR, and TCRdb holds only the in-frame ones, with some missing. From that table come the V and J calls and clone size; the DNA was used to work out D and trimming. Altogether under 200,000 clones are present, roughly 78% being singletons, with the ten largest covering 5% to 8.5%. This receptor was obtained from a man aged 65 to 85 with active or convalescent COVID-19. Specimen: peripheral blood. The chain is built from TRBV11-2 and TRBJ2-4; TRBD1 matches 12 bases. The CDR3 sequence: CASSFRGDRGQGAKNIQYF. DNA of the CDR3: TGTGCCAGCAGCTTTCGGGGGGACAGGGGGCAAGGGGCCAAAAACATTCAGTACTTC.